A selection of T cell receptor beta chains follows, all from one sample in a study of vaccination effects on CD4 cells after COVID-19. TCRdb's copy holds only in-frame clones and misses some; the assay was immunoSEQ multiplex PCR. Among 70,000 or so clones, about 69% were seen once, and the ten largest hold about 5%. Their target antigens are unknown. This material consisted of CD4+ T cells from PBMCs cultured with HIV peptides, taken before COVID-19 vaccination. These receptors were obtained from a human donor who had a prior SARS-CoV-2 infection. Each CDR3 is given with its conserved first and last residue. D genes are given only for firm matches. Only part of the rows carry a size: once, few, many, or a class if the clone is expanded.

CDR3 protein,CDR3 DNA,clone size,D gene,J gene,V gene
CASSFTTQGELFF,TGTGCCAGCAGCTTCACCACTCAGGGGGAACTGTTTTTT,NA,TRBD1,TRBJ1-4,TRBV7-9
CASSIWGGSSYEQYF,TGTGCCAGTAGTATATGGGGGGGAAGCTCCTACGAGCAGTACTTC,NA,TRBD2,TRBJ2-7,TRBV19
CASSQSPQMENEQFF,TGTGCCAGCAGCCAATCGCCCCAGATGGAGAATGAGCAGTTCTTC,NA,NA,TRBJ2-1,TRBV3-1/TRBV3-2
CASSGEVLAFF,TGTGCCAGCAGTGGAGAGGTTTTGGCTTTCTTT,few,NA,TRBJ1-1,TRBV2
CASSRDLVSPYGYTF,TGTGCCAGCAGCCGAGACTTGGTCTCTCCCTATGGCTACACCTTC,NA,NA,TRBJ1-2,TRBV6-5
CASSSSPVSYEQYF,TGTGCCAGCAGCTCCTCACCCGTCTCCTACGAGCAGTACTTC,few,NA,TRBJ2-7,TRBV11-3
CAISEPLGRSGEQYF,TGTGCCATCAGTGAGCCTCTCGGCAGGTCGGGGGAGCAGTACTTC,NA,NA,TRBJ2-7,TRBV10-3
CASSGSGGDTGELFF,TGTGCCAGCAGCGGATCAGGGGGCGACACCGGGGAGCTGTTTTTT,NA,TRBD1,TRBJ2-2,TRBV7-2
CASSLEPPDTQYF,TGTGCCAGCAGCTTAGAACCCCCAGATACGCAGTATTTT,once,NA,TRBJ2-3,TRBV7-9
CASSESAVVSSYEQYF,TGTGCCAGCAGCGAATCCGCAGTCGTCAGCTCCTACGAGCAGTACTTC,NA,NA,TRBJ2-7,TRBV5-4
CASSIGAGRVEELFF,TGTGCCAGCAGCATCGGCGCGGGCAGGGTGGAGGAGCTGTTTTTT,NA,NA,TRBJ2-2,TRBV7-2
CASSLAGSGSGELFF,TGTGCCAGCAGCTTAGCGGGTTCAGGGTCCGGGGAGCTGTTTTTT,few,NA,TRBJ2-2,TRBV7-8
CAIMGLGPPMYF,TGTGCCATCATGGGTCTGGGTCCCCCCATGTATTTT,NA,NA,TRBJ2-3,TRBV10-3
CASRPSGGELFF,TGTGCCAGCAGGCCTTCAGGGGGGGAGCTGTTTTTT,few,NA,TRBJ2-2,TRBV3-1/TRBV3-2
CASSLVSSYEQYF,TGTGCCAGCAGCTTGGTCAGTTCCTACGAGCAGTACTTC,NA,NA,TRBJ2-7,TRBV5-4
CASSPGTSGIVEQFF,TGTGCCAGTAGTCCCGGGACTAGCGGGATTGTTGAGCAGTTCTTC,NA,TRBD2,TRBJ2-1,TRBV19
CASSLETAYNSPLHF,TGTGCCAGCAGCTTAGAGACAGCATATAATTCACCCCTCCACTTT,few,NA,TRBJ1-6,TRBV5-5
CASSRPPDGASYEQYF,TGTGCCAGCAGTAGGCCCCCCGACGGCGCTTCCTACGAGCAGTACTTC,NA,NA,TRBJ2-7,TRBV6-6
CASSSQGLGIISGANVLTF,TGTGCCAGCAGTTCACAGGGCCTGGGGATCATCTCTGGGGCCAACGTCCTGACTTTC,NA,NA,TRBJ2-6,TRBV27
CASSRLDSSYNEQFF,TGCGCCAGCAGCCGACTAGACAGCTCCTACAATGAGCAGTTCTTC,once,NA,TRBJ2-1,TRBV4-3
CASSSTDRTRYF,TGTGCCAGCAGTTCAACGGACAGGACGAGGTACTTC,NA,TRBD1,TRBJ2-7,TRBV12-3/TRBV12-4
CASSYSPNLLTQYF,TGTGCCAGCAGTTACTCACCTAACCTCCTGACCCAGTACTTC,NA,NA,TRBJ2-5,TRBV6-5
CASSQDGTGNQPQHF,TGTGCCAGCAGCCAAGATGGTACAGGGAATCAGCCCCAGCATTTT,few,NA,TRBJ1-5,TRBV4-2
CASSFGGGSYEQYF,TGTGCCAGCAGTTTTGGTGGGGGCTCCTACGAGCAGTACTTC,once,NA,TRBJ2-7,TRBV28
CASSLEGGAPTQYF,TGTGCCAGCAGCTTAGAGGGCGGGGCCCCTACGCAGTATTTT,NA,NA,TRBJ2-3,TRBV7-2
CASSPPQTGVGEKLFF,TGTGCCAGCTCACCACCCCAGACAGGGGTAGGAGAAAAACTGTTTTTT,NA,TRBD1,TRBJ1-4,TRBV18
CASTPRTGQGAGDTQYF,TGTGCCAGTACCCCGAGGACGGGACAGGGGGCGGGAGATACGCAGTATTTT,NA,TRBD1,TRBJ2-3,TRBV19
CASSERVVGRRRGETQYF,TGTGCCAGCAGTGAACGTGTGGTAGGACGCCGGAGAGGAGAGACCCAGTACTTC,NA,NA,TRBJ2-5,TRBV6-1
CASKGPSTDTQYF,TGTGCCAGCAAGGGACCTAGCACAGATACGCAGTATTTT,few,NA,TRBJ2-3,TRBV6-5
CASSLYGQNTEAFF,TGCGCCAGCAGCTTGTATGGGCAGAACACTGAAGCTTTCTTT,NA,NA,TRBJ1-1,TRBV5-1
CASSRETRDTQYF,TGTGCCAGCAGTAGAGAGACCCGAGATACGCAGTATTTT,few,NA,TRBJ2-3,TRBV2
CASSQDDSGDNEQFF,TGTGCCAGCAGCCAAGATGATAGCGGGGACAATGAGCAGTTCTTC,few,TRBD2,TRBJ2-1,TRBV3-1/TRBV3-2
CASSPTGDNQPQHF,TGTGCCAGCAGCCCGACAGGGGACAATCAGCCCCAGCATTTT,NA,TRBD1,TRBJ1-5,TRBV7-9
CASSLRRLNTEAFF,TGCGCCAGCAGCTTGCGGCGCCTGAACACTGAAGCTTTCTTT,few,NA,TRBJ1-1,TRBV5-1
CASSLEVGWGTQYF,TGTGCCAGCAGCTTAGAGGTGGGCTGGGGGACCCAGTACTTC,NA,NA,TRBJ2-5,TRBV11-2
CASTAEGTSGRGGQFF,TGTGCCAGCACGGCCGAAGGGACTAGCGGGAGGGGGGGCCAGTTCTTC,NA,TRBD2,TRBJ2-1,TRBV7-2
CASSLIFLGGEQYF,TGTGCCAGCAGCTTGATATTCCTGGGGGGCGAGCAGTACTTC,NA,NA,TRBJ2-7,TRBV5-8
CASSFGRQGVYEQFF,TGTGCCAGCAGTTTCGGGCGCCAGGGGGTCTATGAGCAGTTCTTC,NA,TRBD1,TRBJ2-1,TRBV27
CASRTGTNTGELFF,TGTGCCAGCAGAACCGGGACTAACACCGGGGAGCTGTTTTTT,NA,NA,TRBJ2-2,TRBV6-4
CATSDPSRGGETQYF,TGTGCCACCAGTGATCCGTCTCGAGGGGGAGAGACCCAGTACTTC,NA,NA,TRBJ2-5,TRBV24-1
CASSLAWGPAQETQYF,TGCGCCAGCAGCTTGGCTTGGGGGCCAGCCCAAGAGACCCAGTACTTC,NA,NA,TRBJ2-5,TRBV5-1
CASSLEIQNIQYF,TGTGCCAGCAGCTTAGAAATCCAAAACATTCAGTACTTC,NA,NA,TRBJ2-4,TRBV7-2
CASSPVGETEAFF,TGTGCCAGCAGCCCCGTAGGAGAAACTGAAGCTTTCTTT,NA,NA,TRBJ1-1,TRBV4-2